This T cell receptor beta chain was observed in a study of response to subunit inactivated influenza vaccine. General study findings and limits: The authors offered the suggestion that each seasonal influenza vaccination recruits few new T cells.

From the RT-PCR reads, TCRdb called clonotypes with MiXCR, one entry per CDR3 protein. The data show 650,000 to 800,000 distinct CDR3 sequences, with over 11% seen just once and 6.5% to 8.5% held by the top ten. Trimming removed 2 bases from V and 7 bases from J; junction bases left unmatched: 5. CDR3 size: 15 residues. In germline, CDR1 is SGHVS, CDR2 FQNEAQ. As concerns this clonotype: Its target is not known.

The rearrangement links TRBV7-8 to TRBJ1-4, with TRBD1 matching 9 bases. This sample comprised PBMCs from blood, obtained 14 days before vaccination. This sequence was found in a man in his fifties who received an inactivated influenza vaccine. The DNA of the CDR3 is TGTGCCAGCAGCTTACCCGGGACAGGGTCTGAAAAACTGTTTTTT. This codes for CASSLPGTGSEKLFF.